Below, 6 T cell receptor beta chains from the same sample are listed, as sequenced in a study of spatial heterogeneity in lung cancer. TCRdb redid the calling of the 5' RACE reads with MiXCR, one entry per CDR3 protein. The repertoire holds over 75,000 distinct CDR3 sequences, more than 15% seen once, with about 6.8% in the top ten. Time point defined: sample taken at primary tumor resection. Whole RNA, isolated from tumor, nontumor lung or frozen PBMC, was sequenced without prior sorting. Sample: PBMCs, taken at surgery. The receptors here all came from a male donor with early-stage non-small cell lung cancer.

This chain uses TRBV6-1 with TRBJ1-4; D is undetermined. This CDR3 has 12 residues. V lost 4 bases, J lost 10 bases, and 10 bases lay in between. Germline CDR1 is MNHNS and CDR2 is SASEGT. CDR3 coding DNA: TGTGCCAGCAGTGTAGATGAAGGAAAACTGTTTTTT. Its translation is CASSVDEGKLFF.

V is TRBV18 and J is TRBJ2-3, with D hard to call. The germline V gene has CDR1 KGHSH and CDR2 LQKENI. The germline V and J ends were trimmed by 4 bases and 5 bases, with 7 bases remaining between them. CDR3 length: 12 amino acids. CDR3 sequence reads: CASSQSGDTQYF. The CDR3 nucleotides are TGTGCCAGCTCACAGTCCGGAGATACGCAGTATTTT.

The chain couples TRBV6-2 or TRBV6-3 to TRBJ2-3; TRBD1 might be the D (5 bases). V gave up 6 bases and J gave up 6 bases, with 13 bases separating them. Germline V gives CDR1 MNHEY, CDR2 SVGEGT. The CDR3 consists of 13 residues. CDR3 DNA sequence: TGTGCCAGCAGGCCGACAGTGTCGGATACGCAGTATTTT. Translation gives CASRPTVSDTQYF.

DNA for the CDR3: TGCAGTGCTAGCGGAAGCGGGAGGGCCGACACCGGGGAGCTGTTTTTT. Translating it yields CSASGSGRADTGELFF. The gene calls are TRBV20-1 and TRBJ2-2; 10 positions match TRBD2. Germline-derived CDR1 and CDR2 are DFQATT and SNEGSKA (reference sequence). The CDR3 spans 16 residues. Trimming at V came to 3 bases and at J to 3 bases, leaving 7 bases not matched to a gene.

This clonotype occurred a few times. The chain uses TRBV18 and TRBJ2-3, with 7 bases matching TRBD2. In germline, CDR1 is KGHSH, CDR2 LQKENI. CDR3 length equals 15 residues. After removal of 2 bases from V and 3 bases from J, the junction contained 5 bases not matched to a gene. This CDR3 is CASSPSGTMTDTQYF. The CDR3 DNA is TGTGCCAGCTCACCAAGCGGGACTATGACAGATACGCAGTATTTT.

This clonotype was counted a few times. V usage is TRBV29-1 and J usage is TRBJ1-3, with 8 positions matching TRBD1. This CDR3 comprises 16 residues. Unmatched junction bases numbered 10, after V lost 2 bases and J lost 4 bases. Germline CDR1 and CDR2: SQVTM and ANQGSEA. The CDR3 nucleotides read TGCAGCGTTGAAATGTGGCAGGGGGCGAGCGGAAACACCATATATTTT. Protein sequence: CSVEMWQGASGNTIYF.